This T cell receptor beta chain was found in a study of CD8 T cells in Susac syndrome. The germline V gene has CDR1 LNHDA and CDR2 SQIVND (reference sequence). V shed 2 bases and J 2 bases; nucleotides not matched to a gene: 8. CDR3 length equals 16 residues. With random hexamers, 0.5 to 1 ug RNA was reverse transcribed. The TCR beta CDR3 was amplified by immunoSEQ multiplex PCR across 54 Vbeta, 13 Jbeta. One entry per CDR3 protein results from TCRdb running MiXCR on the immunoSEQ multiplex PCR reads. The sample contains 150,000 to 200,000 distinct CDR3 sequences, 90% to 95% of which appear only once. Sequencing of TCR beta was performed on blood CD8+ T cells and on blood CD4+ T cells.

Sequenced: CD4+ T cells from PBMCs. The rearrangement links TRBV19 to TRBJ1-1, with 7 nucleotides matching TRBD1. The source is a human donor with multiple sclerosis. The CDR3 spells CASSIRAGDRNTEAFF. The CDR3 DNA reads TGTGCCAGTAGTATAAGGGCTGGGGACAGAAACACTGAAGCTTTCTTT.